The 23 T cell receptor beta chains reported below all come from one sample, sequenced in a study of Ad26.COV2.S vaccination and SARS-CoV-2 variants. Sequencing was performed with immunoSEQ multiplex PCR; in TCRdb, only in-frame clones are kept and a portion is missing. The sample has about 440,000 clones, about 92% seen once. Specified treatment: around 19 received Ad26.COV2.S at low or high dose, single or two shots; roughly five received placebo; per-sample allocation not given. The study sampled participants on day 63 after the first vaccine or placebo injection. Sequenced material: peripheral blood, taken in a trial of Ad26.COV2.S vaccine versus placebo. The receptors stem from a person aged 18-60 years who received the Ad26.COV2.S COVID-19 vaccine or a placebo.

The V gene is TRBV9, the J gene TRBJ2-1; D tentatively fits TRBD1 or TRBD2 (5 bases each). Germline CDR1 SGDLS, CDR2 YYNGEE. CDR3 length: 15 residues. Trimming took off 1 base at V and 9 bases at J, with 17 bases between the two ends. Here the CDR3 reads CASSVLGTGLGEQFF. Written as DNA, the CDR3 is TGTGCCAGCAGCGTACTGGGGACGGGCCTTGGTGAGCAGTTCTTC.

Only one count was recorded for this clone. The sample holds other DNA sequences that translate to the same CDR3. The V call is TRBV28, the J call TRBJ2-1; 12 nucleotides match TRBD2. The V segment lost 8 bases and the J segment 6 bases; nucleotides outside the gene matches: 8. The CDR3 consists of 15 residues. Germline CDR1 reads MDHEN; CDR2 reads SYDVKM. The chain's CDR3 is CASSLGLAGLNEQFF. The CDR3 DNA sequence: TGTGCCAGCTCACTGGGACTAGCGGGCCTCAATGAGCAGTTCTTC.

The J gene is TRBJ2-3, the V gene TRBV7-9; D is uncertain. The CDR3 is 16 amino acids. The germline V gene has CDR1 SEHNR and CDR2 FQNEAQ (reference sequence). Trimming removed 1 base at V and 4 bases at J, with 15 bases between. This CDR3 reads CASSLESGIAPDTQYF. As DNA, the CDR3 is TGTGCCAGCAGCTTAGAAAGTGGGATAGCCCCAGATACGCAGTATTTT.

This chain joins TRBV6-2 or TRBV6-3 and TRBJ2-1, with 9 nucleotides matching TRBD2. The CDR3 loop spans 15 amino acids. V shed 6 bases and J 2 bases; nucleotides not matched to a gene: 5. Per the germline V gene, CDR1 is MNHEY and CDR2 is SVGEGT. The CDR3 sequence is CASRPSGMAYNEQFF. In DNA, the CDR3 is TGTGCCAGCAGACCTAGCGGGATGGCCTACAATGAGCAGTTCTTC.

V usage is TRBV11-2 and J usage is TRBJ2-2, with 9 bases fitting TRBD2. Germline CDR1 and CDR2: SGHAT and FQNNGV. V trimming: 0 bases; J trimming: 5 bases; junction bases outside the gene matches: 10. The length of the CDR3 is 18 residues. The CDR3 sequence is CASSLEAVAGDRTGELFF. In DNA, the CDR3 is TGTGCCAGCAGCTTAGAAGCGGTAGCGGGGGATAGAACCGGGGAGCTGTTTTTT. Full variable domain (rest looked up from reference TRBV11-2 and TRBJ2-2): EAGVAQSPRYKIIEKRQSVAFWCNPISGHATLYWYQQILGQGPKLLIQFQNNGVVDDSQLPKDRFSAERLKGVDSTLKIQPAKLEDSAVYLCASSLEAVAGDRTGELFFGEGSRLTVL.

This clone was seen once. The chain employs TRBV28 and TRBJ1-4; D is ambiguous. Trimming pared 7 bases from V and 4 bases from J, leaving 13 bases between. Germline assignment: CDR1 MDHEN and CDR2 SYDVKM. The CDR3 runs to 14 residues. The CDR3: CASTRTDLNEKLFF. CDR3 bases: TGTGCCAGCACCCGGACGGACCTTAATGAAAAACTGTTTTTT. Full variable domain (missing parts from reference TRBV28 and TRBJ1-4): DVKVTQSSRYLVKRTGEKVFLECVQDMDHENMFWYRQDPGLGLRLIYFSYDVKMKEKGDIPEGYSVSREKKERFSLILESASTNQTSMYLCASTRTDLNEKLFFGSGTQLSVL.

V gene TRBV5-5 combines with J gene TRBJ2-7, with 9 bases fitting TRBD2. The trim removed 5 bases at V and 5 bases at J, leaving 5 bases unmatched. CDR3 length: 13 amino acids. Germline values: CDR1 SGHKS, CDR2 YYEKEE (reference sequence). In DNA, the CDR3 is TGTGCCAGCAGTTACGGACTAGCGAACGAGCAGTACTTC. The encoded protein is CASSYGLANEQYF.

The chain links TRBV28 to TRBJ1-2, with no clear D. Germline-derived CDR1 and CDR2 are MDHEN and SYDVKM. This CDR3 is 15 amino acids long. V was pared by 5 bases and J by 6 bases, with 19 bases between. The CDR3: CASSPPRAGKDGYTF. The CDR3, as DNA: TGTGCCAGCAGTCCCCCCCGCGCGGGGAAGGATGGCTACACCTTC.

This chain uses TRBV18 with TRBJ2-7, with 7 bases that match TRBD1. The CDR3 runs to 11 residues. The trim removed 8 bases at V and 4 bases at J, leaving 2 bases unmatched. Germline V gene data show CDR1 as KGHSH and CDR2 as LQKENI. The CDR3 reads CASQGEYEQYF. The DNA of the CDR3 is TGTGCCAGCCAGGGGGAGTACGAGCAGTACTTC.

Worth noting for this clone: At one end the junction does not follow the germline gene, possibly because of a read error. The rearrangement links TRBV18 to TRBJ2-5, with 13 bases identical to TRBD2. In germline, CDR1 is KGHSH, CDR2 LQKENI. The CDR3 is made up of 18 amino acids. CDR3 sequence reads: CASSPRADPTSGRRTQYF. The CDR3 nucleotides read TGTGCCAGCTCGCCACGGGCAGACCCGACTAGCGGGAGGAGGACCCAGTACTTC.

This clone was seen once. CDR3 in amino acids: CASSFGQGRLSEQYF. The CDR3 coding sequence is TGTGCCAGCAGCTTCGGGCAGGGGCGTCTCTCCGAGCAGTACTTC. The chain employs TRBV7-3 and TRBJ2-7; tentatively, D is TRBD1 (6 bases). CDR1 and CDR2 (germline): SGHTA, FQGTGA. Trimming took 3 bases from V and 6 from J, leaving 18 bases between them. This CDR3 has 15 amino acids.

This sequence joins TRBV24-1 and TRBJ2-1; 7 positions match TRBD2. The germline V gene has CDR1 KGHDR and CDR2 SFDVKD. The V segment lost 5 bases and the J segment 6 bases; nucleotides outside the gene matches: 3. The CDR3 spans 13 residues. The CDR3: CATSGDYLNEQFF. The DNA of the CDR3 is TGTGCCACCAGTGGGGACTACCTCAATGAGCAGTTCTTC.

The chain couples TRBV6-2 or TRBV6-3 to TRBJ2-1, with 8 nucleotides matching TRBD2. This CDR3 is 15 amino acids long. After removal of 5 bases from V and 4 bases from J, the junction contained 7 bases not matched to a gene. The germline gives CDR1 MNHEY, CDR2 SVGEGT. CDR3 DNA: TGTGCCAGCAGTCAAGCGGGAGCGGGTTACAATGAGCAGTTCTTC. It yields the protein CASSQAGAGYNEQFF.

J is TRBJ1-5 and V is TRBV27; D is unresolved. Germline V gene sequence: CDR1 MNHEY, CDR2 SMNVEV (reference sequence). The CDR3 is 13 residues long. Trimming shortened V by 3 bases and J by 4 bases, and 7 bases separated the two germline ends. CDR3 sequence: CASSLKENQPQHF. As DNA, the CDR3 is TGTGCCAGCAGTTTGAAGGAAAATCAGCCCCAGCATTTT.

The chain combines TRBV4-1 with TRBJ1-1; 7 bases align to TRBD1. The V gene's germline CDR1 is MGHRA and CDR2 YSYEKL. This CDR3 is built from 19 residues. V gave up 0 bases and J gave up 4 bases; unmatched junction bases: 17. The CDR3 DNA sequence: TGCGCCAGCAGCCAAGACCGCCTAGGGAAGGGGGCGGGAGGCACTGAAGCTTTCTTT. It encodes CASSQDRLGKGAGGTEAFF.

The chain joins TRBV6-1 to TRBJ2-7, with D possibly matching TRBD2 (5 bases). This CDR3 comprises 15 residues. Germline CDR1 reads MNHNS; CDR2 reads SASEGT. With 3 bases removed from V and 0 bases from J, the gap between germline ends came to 12 bases. CDR3 nucleotides: TGTGCCAGCAGTGAGAGGGCAGAACGCTCCTACGAGCAGTACTTC. Its protein product is CASSERAERSYEQYF.

The chain couples TRBV7-8 to TRBJ2-7; no clear D gene. This CDR3 is 12 amino acids long. Looked up from germline, CDR1 is SGHVS and CDR2 is FQNEAQ. Trimming took off 5 bases at V and 6 bases at J, with 11 bases between the two ends. Written as DNA, the CDR3 is TGTGCCAGCAGCCGGTGGGGATCCGAGCAGTACTTC. Its translation: CASSRWGSEQYF.

This clone was seen a single time. This chain links TRBV3-1 (or the pseudogene TRBV3-2) with TRBJ1-2, with 7 bases lining up with TRBD1. This CDR3 has 14 amino acids. The germline V gene encodes CDR1 LGHDT and CDR2 YNNKEL (reference sequence). The trim removed 4 bases at V and 1 base at J, leaving 3 bases unmatched. CDR3 region: CASSRQGNNYGYTF. CDR3 nucleotides: TGTGCCAGCAGCCGACAGGGAAATAACTATGGCTACACCTTC.

CDR3 loop: CASSEAGNTEAFF. CDR3 bases: TGTGCCAGCAGTGAAGCAGGGAACACTGAAGCTTTCTTT. J is TRBJ1-1 and V is TRBV6-4, with D unclear. V was clipped by 3 bases and J by 1 base, with 6 bases between them. Per the germline V gene, CDR1 is MRHNA and CDR2 is SNTAGT. The CDR3 runs 13 residues.

The chain has TRBV7-2 and TRBJ1-6; 7 bases agree with TRBD1. CDR1 is SGHTA, CDR2 FQGNSA, per germline. The junction had 6 bases not matched to a gene; V was cut back by 4 bases and J by 9 bases. The CDR3 has 14 residues. CDR3 bases: TGTGCCAGCAGCTCAGGGGGAATAGGTTCACCCCTCCACTTT. Translating gives CASSSGGIGSPLHF.

The chain recombines TRBV7-2 with TRBJ2-7; TRBD2 agrees at 12 bases. The V gene's germline CDR1 is SGHTA and CDR2 FQGNSA. V shed 1 base, J shed 2 bases, and the junction held 3 bases outside the gene matches. The CDR3 extends over 16 amino acids. The CDR3 region has the DNA TGTGCCAGCAGCTTAGGGAGACTAGCGGGAGCCTACGAGCAGTACTTC. This sequence encodes CASSLGRLAGAYEQYF. The full variable domain, completed using reference TRBV7-2 and TRBJ2-7, is GAGVSQSPSNKVTEKGKDVELRCDPISGHTALYWYRQSLGQGLEFLIYFQGNSAPDKSGLPSDRFSAERTGGSVSTLTIQRTQQEDSAVYLCASSLGRLAGAYEQYFGPGTRLTVT.

V usage is TRBV7-7 and J usage is TRBJ1-3; no reliable D call. This CDR3 spans 18 amino acids. Deletions cut 5 bases from V and 0 bases from J, with 20 bases between. Germline CDR1 is SSHAT and CDR2 is FNYEAQ (reference sequence). In nucleotides, the CDR3 is TGTGCCAGCAGCCCATATCACAGCTCTCCGGGCTCTGGAAACACCATATATTTT. It is translated as CASSPYHSSPGSGNTIYF.

The chain carries TRBV6-2 or TRBV6-3 and TRBJ2-3; D may be TRBD2 (6 bases). This CDR3 spans 14 amino acids. Trimming removed 4 bases from V and 4 bases from J, with 12 bases in between. CDR1 is MNHEY, CDR2 SVGEGT, per germline. CDR3 coding DNA: TGTGCCAGCAGTTGGGACTCTGTCGCAGATACGCAGTATTTT. It specifies CASSWDSVADTQYF.